This TCR beta chain was documented in a study of OX40 agonist ivuxolimab in advanced cancers. Across the whole study: Three patients, one with hepatocellular carcinoma and two with cutaneous melanoma, responded partially.

Trimming removed 0 bases at V and 3 bases at J, with 9 bases between. Germline values: CDR1 GTSNPN, CDR2 SVGIG (reference sequence). The CDR3 is 14 amino acids. Produced via immunoSEQ multiplex PCR; TCRdb's table is partial and in-frame only. Of around 75,000 clones listed, 88% are singletons. Regarding the study as a whole: CD8+ T cells showed, on average, more clonal expansion than CD4+ cells. No antigen was identified for the clonally expanded peripheral T cells.

Notes on this clone: Its specificity is unknown.

The chain employs TRBV30 and TRBJ1-5, with D unclear. The sequenced sample was CD4+ or CD8+ T cells sorted from blood, obtained in a trial of the OX40 agonist ivuxolimab. This clonotype was sampled from an adult with an advanced solid tumor such as melanoma, head and neck, liver or kidney cancer. CDR3 sequence (DNA): TGTGCCTGGAGTGTACTGGCAGACAATCAGCCCCAGCATTTT. Residues: CAWSVLADNQPQHF. The full variable domain, completed using reference TRBV30 and TRBJ1-5, is SQTIHQWPATLVQPVGSPLSLECTVEGTSNPNLYWYRQAAGRGLQLLFYSVGIGQISSEVPQNLSASRPQDRQFILSSKKLLLSDSGFYLCAWSVLADNQPQHFGDGTRLSIL.